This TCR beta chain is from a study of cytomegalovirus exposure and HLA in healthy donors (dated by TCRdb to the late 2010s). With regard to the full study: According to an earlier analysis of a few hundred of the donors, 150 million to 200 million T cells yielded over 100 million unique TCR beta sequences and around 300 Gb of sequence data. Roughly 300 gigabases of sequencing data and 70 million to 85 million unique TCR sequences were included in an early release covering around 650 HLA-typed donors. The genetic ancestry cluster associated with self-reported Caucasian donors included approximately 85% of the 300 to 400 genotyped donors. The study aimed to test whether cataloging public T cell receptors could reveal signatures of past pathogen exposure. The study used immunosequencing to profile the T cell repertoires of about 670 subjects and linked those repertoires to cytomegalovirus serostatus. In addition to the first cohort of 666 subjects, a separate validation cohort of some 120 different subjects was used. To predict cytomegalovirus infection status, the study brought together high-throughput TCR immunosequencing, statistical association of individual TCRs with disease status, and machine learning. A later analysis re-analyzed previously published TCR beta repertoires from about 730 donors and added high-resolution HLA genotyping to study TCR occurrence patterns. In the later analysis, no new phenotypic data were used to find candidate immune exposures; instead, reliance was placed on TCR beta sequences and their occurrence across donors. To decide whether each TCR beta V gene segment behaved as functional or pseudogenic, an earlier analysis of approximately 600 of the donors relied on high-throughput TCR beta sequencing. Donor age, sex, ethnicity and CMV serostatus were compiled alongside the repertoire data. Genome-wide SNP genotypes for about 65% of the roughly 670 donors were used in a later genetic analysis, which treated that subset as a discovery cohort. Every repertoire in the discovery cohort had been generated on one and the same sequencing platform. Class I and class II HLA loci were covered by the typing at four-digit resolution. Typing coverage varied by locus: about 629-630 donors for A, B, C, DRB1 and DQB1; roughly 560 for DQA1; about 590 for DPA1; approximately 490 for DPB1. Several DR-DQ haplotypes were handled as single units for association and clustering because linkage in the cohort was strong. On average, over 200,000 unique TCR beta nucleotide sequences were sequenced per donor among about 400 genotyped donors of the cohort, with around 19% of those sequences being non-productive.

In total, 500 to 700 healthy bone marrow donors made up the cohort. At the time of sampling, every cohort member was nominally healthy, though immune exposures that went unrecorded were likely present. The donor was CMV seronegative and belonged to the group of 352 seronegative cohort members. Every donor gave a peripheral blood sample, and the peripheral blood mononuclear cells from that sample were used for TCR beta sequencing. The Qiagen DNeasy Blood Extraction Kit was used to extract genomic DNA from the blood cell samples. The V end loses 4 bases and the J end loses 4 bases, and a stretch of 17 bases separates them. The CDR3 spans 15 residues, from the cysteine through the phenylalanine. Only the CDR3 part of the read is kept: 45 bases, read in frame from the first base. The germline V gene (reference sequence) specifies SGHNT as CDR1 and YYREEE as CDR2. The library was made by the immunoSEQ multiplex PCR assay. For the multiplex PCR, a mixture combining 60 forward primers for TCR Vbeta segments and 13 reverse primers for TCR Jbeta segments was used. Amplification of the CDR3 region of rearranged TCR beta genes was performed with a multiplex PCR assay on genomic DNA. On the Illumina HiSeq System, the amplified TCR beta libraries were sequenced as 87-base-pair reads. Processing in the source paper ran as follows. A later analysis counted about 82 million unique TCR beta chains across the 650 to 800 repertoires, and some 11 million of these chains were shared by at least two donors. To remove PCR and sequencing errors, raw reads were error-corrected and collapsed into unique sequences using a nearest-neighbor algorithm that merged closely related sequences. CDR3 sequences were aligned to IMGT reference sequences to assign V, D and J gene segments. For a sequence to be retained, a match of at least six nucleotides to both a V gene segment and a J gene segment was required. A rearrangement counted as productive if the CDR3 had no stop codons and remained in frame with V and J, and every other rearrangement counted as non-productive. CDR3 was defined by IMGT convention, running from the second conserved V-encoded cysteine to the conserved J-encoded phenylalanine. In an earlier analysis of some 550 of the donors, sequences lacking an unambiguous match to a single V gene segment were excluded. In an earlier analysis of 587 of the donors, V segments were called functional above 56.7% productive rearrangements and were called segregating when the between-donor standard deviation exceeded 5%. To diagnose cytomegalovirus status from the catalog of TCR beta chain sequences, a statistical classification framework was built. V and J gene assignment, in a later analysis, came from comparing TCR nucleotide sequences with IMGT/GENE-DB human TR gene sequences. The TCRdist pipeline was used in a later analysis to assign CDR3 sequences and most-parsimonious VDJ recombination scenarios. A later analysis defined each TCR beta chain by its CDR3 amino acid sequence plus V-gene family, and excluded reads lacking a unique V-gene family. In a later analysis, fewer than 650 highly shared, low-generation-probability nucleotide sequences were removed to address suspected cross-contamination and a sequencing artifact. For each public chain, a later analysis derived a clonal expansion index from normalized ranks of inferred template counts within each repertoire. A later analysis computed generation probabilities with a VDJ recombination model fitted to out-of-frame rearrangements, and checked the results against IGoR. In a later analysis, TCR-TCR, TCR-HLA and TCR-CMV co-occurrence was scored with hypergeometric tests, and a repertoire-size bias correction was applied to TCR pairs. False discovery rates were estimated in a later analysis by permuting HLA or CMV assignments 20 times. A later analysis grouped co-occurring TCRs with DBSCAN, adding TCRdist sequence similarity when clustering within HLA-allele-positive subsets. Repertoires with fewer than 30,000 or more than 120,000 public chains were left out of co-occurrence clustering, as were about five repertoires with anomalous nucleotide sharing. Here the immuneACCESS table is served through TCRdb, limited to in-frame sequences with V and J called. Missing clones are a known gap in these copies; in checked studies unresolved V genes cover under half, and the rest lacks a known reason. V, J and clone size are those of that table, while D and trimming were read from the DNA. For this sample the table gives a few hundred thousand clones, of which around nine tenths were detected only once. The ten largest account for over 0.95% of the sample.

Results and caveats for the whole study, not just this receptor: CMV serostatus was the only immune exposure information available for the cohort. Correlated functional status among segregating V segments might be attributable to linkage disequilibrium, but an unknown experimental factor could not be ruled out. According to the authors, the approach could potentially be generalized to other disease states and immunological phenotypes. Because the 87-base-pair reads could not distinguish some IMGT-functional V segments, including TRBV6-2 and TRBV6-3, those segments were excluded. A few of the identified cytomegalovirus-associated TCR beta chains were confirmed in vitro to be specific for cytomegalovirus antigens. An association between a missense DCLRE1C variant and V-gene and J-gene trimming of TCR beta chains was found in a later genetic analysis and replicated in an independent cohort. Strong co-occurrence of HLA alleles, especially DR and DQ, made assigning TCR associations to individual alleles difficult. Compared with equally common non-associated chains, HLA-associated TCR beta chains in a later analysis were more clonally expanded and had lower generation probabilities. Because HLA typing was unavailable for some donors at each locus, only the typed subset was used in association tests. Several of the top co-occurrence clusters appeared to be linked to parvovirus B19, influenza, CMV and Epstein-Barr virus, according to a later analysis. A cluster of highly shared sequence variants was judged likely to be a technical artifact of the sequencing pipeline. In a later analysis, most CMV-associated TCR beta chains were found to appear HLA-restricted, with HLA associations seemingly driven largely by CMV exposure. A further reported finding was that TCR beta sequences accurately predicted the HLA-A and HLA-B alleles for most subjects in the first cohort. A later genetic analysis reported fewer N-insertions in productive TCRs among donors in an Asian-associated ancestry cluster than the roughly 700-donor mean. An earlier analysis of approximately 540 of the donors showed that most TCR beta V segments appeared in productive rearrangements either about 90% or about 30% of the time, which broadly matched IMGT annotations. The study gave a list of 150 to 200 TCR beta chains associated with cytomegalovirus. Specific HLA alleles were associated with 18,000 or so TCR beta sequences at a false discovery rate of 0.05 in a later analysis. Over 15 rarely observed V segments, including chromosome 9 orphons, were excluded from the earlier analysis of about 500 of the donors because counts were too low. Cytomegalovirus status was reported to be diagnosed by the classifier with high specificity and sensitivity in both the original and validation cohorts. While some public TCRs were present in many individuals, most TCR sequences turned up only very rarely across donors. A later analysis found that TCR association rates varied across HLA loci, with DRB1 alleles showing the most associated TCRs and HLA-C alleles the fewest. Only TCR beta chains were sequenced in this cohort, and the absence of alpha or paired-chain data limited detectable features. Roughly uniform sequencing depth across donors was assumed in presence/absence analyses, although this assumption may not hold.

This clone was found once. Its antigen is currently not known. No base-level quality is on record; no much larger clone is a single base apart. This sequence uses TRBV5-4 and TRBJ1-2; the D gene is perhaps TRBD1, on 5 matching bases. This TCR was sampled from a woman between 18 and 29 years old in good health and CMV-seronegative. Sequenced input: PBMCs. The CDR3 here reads CASSHAGGSGYGYTF. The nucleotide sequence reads TGTGCCAGCAGCCACGCCGGGGGATCCGGCTATGGCTACACCTTC.